The source of this T cell receptor (beta chain) is a study of CD8+ T cells in alopecia areata. CDR1 is SGHRS and CDR2 is YFSETQ in the germline V gene. The germline V and J ends were trimmed by 0 bases and 4 bases, with 12 bases remaining between them. There are 15 residues in the CDR3. Study results and caveats: Among patients, TCR sharing was less clear than in mice, a difference possibly due in part to HLA diversity in the patient population.

This clone has only a few counts. Antigen unknown. The authors extracted RNA and reverse transcribed it into cDNA as the sequencing template. This table comes from immunoSEQ multiplex PCR, and its TCRdb copy is limited to in-frame clones, with some not included. The sample yields around 200,000 clones, roughly 60% seen once. The sample consisted of CD4+ T cells sorted from blood, taken at week 0. The V and J genes are TRBV5-1 and TRBJ2-3; D perhaps matches TRBD1 (5 bases). This clonotype originated in a human donor with alopecia areata. The CDR3 loop is CASSLEGSRADTQYF. The CDR3 DNA reads TGCGCCAGCAGCTTGGAGGGCAGCAGGGCAGATACGCAGTATTTT.